This T cell receptor (beta chain) was profiled in a study of neoadjuvant anti-PD-1 for oral cavity cancer. The CDR3 contains 17 residues. CDR1 and CDR2 (germline): SGHTA, FQGNSA. About this clone itself: The germline gene is not matched at one end of the junction; a read error may be the cause.

PBMC libraries mostly used 450 to 600 ng of input genomic DNA, with six replicates per sample. The data were produced by immunoSEQ multiplex PCR, yet TCRdb's version contains in-frame clones alone and is incomplete. The sample contains around 14,000 clones, less than 85% of which appear only once. Time point indicated: after neoadjuvant nivolumab, at surgical resection. The input for sequencing was PBMCs, taken after nivolumab (anti-PD-1) treatment. The chain couples TRBV7-2 to TRBJ1-1; possible D gene TRBD1, 6 bases. This clonotype originated in a person between 40 and 85 years old with oral cavity squamous cell carcinoma. Here the CDR3 reads CASSRRAGQWAGTEAFF. The CDR3 bases are TGTGCCAGCAGCCGACGTGCTGGACAGTGGGCCGGCACTGAGGCTTTCTTT.